These 17 T cell receptor beta chains were sequenced from one sample in a study of control samples from healthy donors and cancer patients (dated by TCRdb to about 2020). Library method: the immunoSEQ multiplex PCR assay. Here the immuneACCESS table is served through TCRdb, limited to in-frame sequences with V and J called. Missing clones are a known gap in these copies; in checked studies unresolved V genes cover under half, and the rest lacks a known reason. Here the sample has 60,000 or so clones; 90% to 96% occur a single time. The ten largest account for 0.95% to 1.4% of the sample. Material: blood. These receptors all stem from a woman younger than 30 in good health.

This clone was recorded a few times. The genes are TRBV3-1 (or the pseudogene TRBV3-2) and TRBJ1-3; D may be TRBD1 (5 bases). Trimming left V 0 bases short and J 0 bases short, with 12 bases between. There are 17 residues in the CDR3. Germline values: CDR1 LGHDT, CDR2 YNNKEL (reference sequence). CDR3: CASSQDQGPGSGNTIYF. Written as DNA, the CDR3 is TGTGCCAGCAGCCAAGATCAGGGCCCCGGCTCTGGAAACACCATATATTTT.

The rearrangement uses TRBV30 and TRBJ2-7; D may match TRBD1 or TRBD2 (6 bases each). This CDR3 is 12 amino acids long. Germline assignment: CDR1 GTSNPN and CDR2 SVGIG (reference sequence). The germline V and J ends were trimmed by 7 bases and 7 bases, with 17 bases remaining between them. DNA for the CDR3: TGTGCCTACAACAGGGAGGTGAGGGAGCAGTACTTC. Translated: CAYNREVREQYF.

Only one count was recorded for this clone. The genes are TRBV29-1 and TRBJ1-4, with 8 bases fitting TRBD1. Germline loops: CDR1 SQVTM, CDR2 ANQGSEA. This CDR3 has 13 residues. The CDR3 region is CGFRQGKNEKLFF. The CDR3 bases are TGCGGGTTCCGACAGGGGAAAAATGAAAAACTGTTTTTT.

The genes are TRBV28 and TRBJ1-4, with a tentative D call TRBD1 (5 bases). The CDR3 length is 15 residues. Trimming removed 5 bases from V and 3 bases from J, with 13 bases in between. The germline gives CDR1 MDHEN, CDR2 SYDVKM. The CDR3 reads CASSGSGRANEKLFF. The CDR3 bases are TGTGCCAGCAGTGGTTCAGGGAGAGCTAATGAAAAACTGTTTTTT.

The chain links TRBV19 to TRBJ1-1; 7 bases match TRBD1. The germline CDR1 and CDR2 sequences are LNHDA and SQIVND (reference sequence). V trimming: 6 bases; J trimming: 2 bases; junction bases outside the gene matches: 6. The CDR3 totals 14 residues. Written as DNA, the CDR3 is TGTGCCAGTAGGTTCGGGACAGTTAACACTGAAGCTTTCTTT. Translated: CASRFGTVNTEAFF.

The chain combines TRBV27 with TRBJ1-1; 7 nucleotides match TRBD1. The CDR3 contains 16 residues. Trimming removed 0 bases from V and 6 bases from J; junction bases left unmatched: 10. Per the germline V gene, CDR1 is MNHEY and CDR2 is SMNVEV (reference sequence). Here the CDR3 DNA reads TGTGCCAGCAGTTTATCGTCCCTTACCAGGGGGTCTGAAGCTTTCTTT. It codes for CASSLSSLTRGSEAFF.

The V call is TRBV27, the J call TRBJ1-5, with 8 bases lining up with TRBD1. V gave up 6 bases and J gave up 3 bases; unmatched junction bases: 4. Germline lookup yields CDR1 MNHEY and CDR2 SMNVEV (reference sequence). CDR3 length equals 14 residues. CDR3 nucleotides: TGTGCCAGCAGGAGGACAGGGTCCAATCAGCCCCAGCATTTT. Its protein is CASRRTGSNQPQHF.

The V call is TRBV27, the J call TRBJ1-2; TRBD1 is a possible D gene (6 bases). Germline V lookup: CDR1 MNHEY, CDR2 SMNVEV (reference sequence). The length of the CDR3 is 12 residues. V was shortened by 6 bases and J by 8 bases, with 13 bases between the two germline ends. CDR3 protein: CASSQQGHGYTF. In DNA, the CDR3 is TGTGCCAGCAGCCAGCAGGGACACGGCTACACCTTC.

The chain employs TRBV4-1 and TRBJ1-1, with D possibly being TRBD1 (5 bases). Looked up from germline, CDR1 is MGHRA and CDR2 is YSYEKL. The germline V and J ends were trimmed by 1 base and 4 bases, with 28 bases remaining between them. This CDR3 region has 20 residues. CDR3 protein: CASSQGVYQGPLARGTEAFF. The DNA for the CDR3 is TGCGCCAGCAGCCAAGGGGTTTATCAGGGCCCCCTCGCCCGGGGCACTGAAGCTTTCTTT.

CDR3: CASSEALGGRRTNYGYTF. The CDR3 DNA is TGTGCCAGCAGTGAAGCGCTCGGGGGCCGTAGAACTAACTATGGCTACACCTTC. This chain connects TRBV2 to TRBJ1-2, with D possibly being TRBD1 (6 bases). Per the germline V gene, CDR1 is SNHLY and CDR2 is FYNNEI. The CDR3 is made up of 18 amino acids. V lost 0 bases, J lost 0 bases, and 17 bases lay in between.

CDR3: CASSSPGGALSTEAFF. The CDR3 bases are TGTGCCAGCAGCTCCCCCGGTGGGGCCTTGAGCACTGAAGCTTTCTTT. The chain recombines TRBV7-9 with TRBJ1-1; tentatively, D is TRBD1 (5 bases). In germline, CDR1 is SEHNR, CDR2 FQNEAQ (reference sequence). V gave up 4 bases and J gave up 4 bases, with 19 bases separating them. This CDR3 has 16 amino acids.

The chain employs TRBV7-9 and TRBJ2-7; 7 nucleotides agree with TRBD1. J gave up 2 bases and V 1 base, and 5 bases lay outside the gene matches. CDR1 is SEHNR and CDR2 is FQNEAQ in the germline V gene (reference sequence). The CDR3 is made up of 15 amino acids. DNA of the CDR3: TGTGCCAGCAGCTTAGTTTCCGGGACAGCCTACGAGCAGTACTTC. This translates into CASSLVSGTAYEQYF.

The V gene is TRBV12-5, the J gene TRBJ1-1; D remains unclear. V gave up 5 bases and J gave up 1 base, with 8 bases separating them. The CDR3 is 13 amino acids. Germline V lookup: CDR1 LGHNT, CDR2 FRNRAP. CDR3 protein: CASGTTENTEAFF. The CDR3, as DNA: TGTGCTAGTGGTACTACAGAGAACACTGAAGCTTTCTTT.

This sequence joins TRBV7-9 and TRBJ2-5; 12 positions match TRBD2. CDR1 is SEHNR and CDR2 is FQNEAQ in the germline V gene (reference sequence). The V gene end was trimmed by 5 bases and the J gene end by 3 bases; junction bases not matched to a gene: 4. The CDR3 spans 15 residues. This CDR3 is CASSRLAGGEETQYF. The CDR3 DNA follows: TGTGCCAGCAGCCGGCTAGCGGGGGGGGAAGAGACCCAGTACTTC.

V is TRBV7-3 and J is TRBJ1-1; D unclear. Germline values: CDR1 SGHTA, CDR2 FQGTGA. The CDR3 consists of 14 residues. Trimming stripped 0 bases from V and 3 bases from J, with 8 bases between. The CDR3 reads CASSLTSWDTEAFF. The CDR3 DNA follows: TGTGCCAGCAGCTTAACCTCCTGGGACACTGAAGCTTTCTTT.

Details on this clone: A read error may account for a junction end that differs from germline. The J gene is TRBJ1-4, the V gene TRBV19; no definite D call. This CDR3 has 18 residues. Germline V gene sequence: CDR1 LNHDA, CDR2 SQIVND (reference sequence). CDR3 sequence reads: CASSIGDNDRNFNERLFF. CDR3 nucleotides: TGTGCCAGTAGTATTGGAGATAACGACCGCAACTTTAATGAAAGACTGTTTTTT. The full variable domain, in which reference TRBV19 and TRBJ1-4 provide the parts outside the CDR3, is DGGITQSPKYLFRKEGQNVTLSCEQNLNHDAMYWYRQDPGQGLRLIYYSQIVNDFQKGDIAEGYSVSREKKESFPLTVTSAQKNPTAFYLCASSIGDNDRNFNERLFFGSGTQLSVL.

This chain links TRBV19 with TRBJ2-6; D uncertain. In germline, CDR1 is LNHDA, CDR2 SQIVND (reference sequence). The V and J ends lost 3 bases and 0 bases respectively, with 12 bases between them. The length of the CDR3 is 17 residues. CDR3 nucleotide sequence: TGTGCCAGTAGTATGAGGCGAGCTAGCTCTGGGGCCAACGTCCTGACTTTC. Translating it yields CASSMRRASSGANVLTF.